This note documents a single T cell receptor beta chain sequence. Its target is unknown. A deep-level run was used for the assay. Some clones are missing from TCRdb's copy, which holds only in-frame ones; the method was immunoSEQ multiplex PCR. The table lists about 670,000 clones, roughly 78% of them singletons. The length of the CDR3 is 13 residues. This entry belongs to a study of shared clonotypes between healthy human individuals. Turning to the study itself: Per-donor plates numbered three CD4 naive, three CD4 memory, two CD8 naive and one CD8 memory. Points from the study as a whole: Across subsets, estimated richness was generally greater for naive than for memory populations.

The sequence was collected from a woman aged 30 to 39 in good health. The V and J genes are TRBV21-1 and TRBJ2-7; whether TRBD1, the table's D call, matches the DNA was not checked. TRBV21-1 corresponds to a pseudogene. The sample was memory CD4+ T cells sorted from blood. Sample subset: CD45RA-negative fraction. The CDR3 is CASSLGVGYEQYF. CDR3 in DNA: TGTGCCAGCAGCTTAGGGGTGGGCTACGAGCAGTACTTC.